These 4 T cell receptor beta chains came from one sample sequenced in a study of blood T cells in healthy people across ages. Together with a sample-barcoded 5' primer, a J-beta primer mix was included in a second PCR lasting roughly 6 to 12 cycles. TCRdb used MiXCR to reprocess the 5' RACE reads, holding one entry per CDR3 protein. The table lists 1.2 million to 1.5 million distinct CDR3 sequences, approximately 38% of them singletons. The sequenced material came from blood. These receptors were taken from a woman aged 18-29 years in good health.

CDR3 region: CASRPSVDGNSPLHF. The CDR3 bases are TGTGCCAGCAGGCCTTCTGTGGATGGTAATTCACCCCTCCACTTT. This chain joins TRBV7-2 and TRBJ1-6; D gene unclear. The V end was cut by 6 bases, the J end by 6 bases, with 15 bases between. The V gene's germline CDR1 is SGHTA and CDR2 FQGNSA. The CDR3 has 15 amino acids. Together with reference TRBV7-2 and TRBJ1-6, the CDR3 gives the full variable domain: GAGVSQSPSNKVTEKGKDVELRCDPISGHTALYWYRQSLGQGLEFLIYFQGNSAPDKSGLPSDRFSAERTGGSVSTLTIQRTQQEDSAVYLCASRPSVDGNSPLHFGNGTRLTVT.

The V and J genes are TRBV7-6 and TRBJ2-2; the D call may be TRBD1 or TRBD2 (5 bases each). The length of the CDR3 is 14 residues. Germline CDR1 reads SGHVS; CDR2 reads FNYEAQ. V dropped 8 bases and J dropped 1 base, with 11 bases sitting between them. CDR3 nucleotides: TGTGCCAGCCGGGACGCTATGAACACCGGGGAGCTGTTTTTT. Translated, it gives CASRDAMNTGELFF.

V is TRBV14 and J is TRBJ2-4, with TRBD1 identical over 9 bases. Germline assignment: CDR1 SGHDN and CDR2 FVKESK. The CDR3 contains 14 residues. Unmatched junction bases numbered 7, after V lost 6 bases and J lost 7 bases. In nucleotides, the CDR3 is TGTGCCAGCAGTCGGACAGGGGAAGTGAACATTCAGTACTTC. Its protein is CASSRTGEVNIQYF.

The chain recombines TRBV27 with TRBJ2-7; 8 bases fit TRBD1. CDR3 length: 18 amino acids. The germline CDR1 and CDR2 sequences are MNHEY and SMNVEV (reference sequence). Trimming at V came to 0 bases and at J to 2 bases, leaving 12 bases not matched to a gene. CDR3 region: CASSLSLSPTDRAYEQYF. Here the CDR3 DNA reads TGTGCCAGCAGTTTATCCCTTTCCCCCACGGACAGGGCCTACGAGCAGTACTTC.